The rows below give T cell receptor beta chains drawn from one sample of a study of blood T cells in healthy people across ages. TCRdb reprocessed the 5' RACE reads with MiXCR, giving one entry per CDR3 protein. The sample contains around 790,000 distinct CDR3 sequences, about 42% of which appear only once. Material for sequencing was blood. The receptors originated from a man aged 60-69 years in good health. CDR3s include the opening cysteine and the closing phenylalanine or tryptophan. A D gene is named only where the DNA matches it firmly. Clone size is not always given. Where it is, it says once, few, many or a class for expanded clones.

abundance: many
d_gene: .
j_gene: TRBJ2-7
len: 13
v_gene: TRBV12-3/TRBV12-4
CDR3aa: CASSWTSSYEQYF
CDR3nt: TGTGCCAGCAGTTGGACGAGCTCCTACGAGCAGTACTTC

abundance: few
d_gene: .
j_gene: TRBJ2-7
len: 15
v_gene: TRBV5-1
CDR3aa: CASSFRLTGSYEQYF
CDR3nt: TGCGCCAGCAGCTTTAGACTAACTGGGTCCTACGAGCAGTACTTC

abundance: few
d_gene: .
j_gene: TRBJ2-5
len: 13
v_gene: TRBV11-1
CDR3aa: CASSRARQETQYF
CDR3nt: TGTGCCAGCAGTCGCGCGCGCCAAGAGACCCAGTACTTC

abundance: .
d_gene: .
j_gene: TRBJ2-7
len: 18
v_gene: TRBV5-1
CDR3aa: CASSPFADSRTSSYEQYF
CDR3nt: TGCGCCAGCAGCCCGTTCGCGGACAGCCGGACTAGCTCCTACGAGCAGTACTTC

abundance: .
d_gene: .
j_gene: TRBJ2-1
len: 16
v_gene: TRBV7-2
CDR3aa: CASRLIGAGSYNEQFF
CDR3nt: TGTGCCAGCAGACTTATAGGGGCAGGGTCCTACAATGAGCAGTTCTTC

abundance: .
d_gene: TRBD2
j_gene: TRBJ2-5
len: 15
v_gene: TRBV5-6
CDR3aa: CASSLVLAGIETQYF
CDR3nt: TGTGCCAGCAGCTTGGTCCTAGCGGGGATCGAGACCCAGTACTTC

abundance: few
d_gene: .
j_gene: TRBJ2-5
len: 13
v_gene: TRBV24-1
CDR3aa: CATSDPIGETQYF
CDR3nt: TGTGCCACCAGTGACCCCATAGGAGAGACCCAGTACTTC

abundance: .
d_gene: .
j_gene: TRBJ2-6
len: 15
v_gene: TRBV9
CDR3aa: CASTYSGAGANVLTF
CDR3nt: TGTGCCAGCACCTATTCTGGGGCTGGGGCCAACGTCCTGACTTTC

abundance: few
d_gene: .
j_gene: TRBJ1-4
len: 16
v_gene: TRBV7-2
CDR3aa: CASSTRTGTGGEKLFF
CDR3nt: TGTGCCAGCAGCACCCGAACCGGGACGGGTGGGGAAAAACTGTTTTTT

abundance: .
d_gene: .
j_gene: TRBJ2-4
len: 13
v_gene: TRBV6-6
CDR3aa: CASTPGITNIQYF
CDR3nt: TGTGCCAGCACCCCGGGAATAACCAACATTCAGTACTTC

abundance: .
d_gene: .
j_gene: TRBJ2-3
len: 13
v_gene: TRBV10-1
CDR3aa: CACSPGLIDTQYF
CDR3nt: TGCGCCTGCTCCCCGGGACTTATCGATACGCAGTATTTT

abundance: few
d_gene: .
j_gene: TRBJ2-1
len: 16
v_gene: TRBV7-9
CDR3aa: CASSLGLTDFYNEQFF
CDR3nt: TGTGCCAGCAGCTTAGGTTTAACAGACTTTTACAATGAGCAGTTCTTC